The next 13 T cell receptor beta chains were all read from a single sample in a study of T cell responses to AZD1222 COVID-19 vaccine. Assay: immunoSEQ multiplex PCR; the TCRdb copy retains only in-frame clones and omits some. The sample lists roughly 100,000 clones, around nine tenths occurring once. The sample here was peripheral blood, taken on day 0 of AZD1222 vaccination. Receptor source: an adult in good health.

To note about this clone: One junction end disagrees with the germline gene, perhaps due to a read error. The genes are TRBV7-7 and TRBJ2-1; tentatively, D is TRBD1 or TRBD2 (5 bases each). The germline V gene has CDR1 SSHAT and CDR2 FNYEAQ (reference sequence). This CDR3 has 15 residues. As DNA, the CDR3 is TGTGCTAGCAGCCGGTCGGGGATCGGGGCGGGTGAGCAGTTCTTC. It yields the protein CASSRSGIGAGEQFF.

The chain couples TRBV7-8 to TRBJ1-1; D ambiguous. The CDR3 is made up of 13 amino acids. Germline lookup yields CDR1 SGHVS and CDR2 FQNEAQ. V lost 4 bases and J lost 0, with 6 bases in between. CDR3 DNA: TGTGCCAGCAGCTCACAACTGAACACTGAAGCTTTCTTT. It is translated as CASSSQLNTEAFF.

V and J are TRBV6-5 and TRBJ1-5; TRBD1 agrees at 7 bases. The J segment lost 3 bases and the V segment lost 6 bases, leaving 5 bases of the junction unmatched. The CDR3 extends over 14 amino acids. Germline assignment: CDR1 MNHEY and CDR2 SVGAGI. DNA for the CDR3: TGTGCCAGCAGGGGGGGACAGCTCAATCAGCCCCAGCATTTT. Translation gives CASRGGQLNQPQHF.

This rearrangement joins TRBV5-4 to TRBJ1-6; D gene unclear. The CDR3 sequence is 15 residues long. Germline V gene data show CDR1 as SGHNT and CDR2 as YYREEE (reference sequence). Trimming shortened V by 0 bases and J by 7 bases, and 11 bases separated the two germline ends. CDR3 DNA: TGTGCCAGCAGCTTGGTCCAGGATAGCAATTCACCCCTCCACTTT. It encodes CASSLVQDSNSPLHF.

The V call is TRBV3-1 (or the pseudogene TRBV3-2), the J call TRBJ2-1, with D perhaps matching TRBD1 or TRBD2 (6 bases each). The V end was cut by 1 base, the J end by 5 bases, with 21 bases between. The CDR3 loop spans 18 amino acids. The germline CDR1 and CDR2 sequences are LGHDT and YNNKEL (reference sequence). CDR3 bases: TGTGCCAGCAGCCAAGTACCCGGGGGCCCTCAAAAAAACAATGAGCAGTTCTTC. Protein sequence: CASSQVPGGPQKNNEQFF.

V usage is TRBV5-1 and J usage is TRBJ2-5, with 11 bases that match TRBD2. The junction had 11 bases not matched to a gene; V was cut back by 2 bases and J by 2 bases. The CDR3 runs to 18 residues. Per the germline V gene, CDR1 is SGHRS and CDR2 is YFSETQ. CDR3 sequence (DNA): TGCGCCAGCAGCTTTTCACTTAGCGGGGGGGAATCGCAAGAGACCCAGTACTTC. Its translation is CASSFSLSGGESQETQYF. The complete variable domain, with remaining parts taken from reference TRBV5-1 and TRBJ2-5, reads KAGVTQTPRYLIKTRGQQVTLSCSPISGHRSVSWYQQTPGQGLQFLFEYFSETQRNKGNFPGRFSGRQFSNSRSEMNVSTLELGDSALYLCASSFSLSGGESQETQYFGPGTRLLVL.

This chain connects TRBV6-2 or TRBV6-3 to TRBJ2-7; D tentatively fits TRBD1 or TRBD2 (5 bases each). V was cut by 6 bases and J by 5 bases, with 11 bases left in between. Germline values: CDR1 MNHEY, CDR2 SVGEGT. The CDR3 is 12 residues long. CDR3 sequence reads: CASSRWGHEQYF. CDR3 bases: TGTGCCAGCAGCCGATGGGGACACGAGCAGTACTTC.

V and J are TRBV5-5 and TRBJ1-1; D is perhaps TRBD1 (6 bases). Per the germline V gene, CDR1 is SGHKS and CDR2 is YYEKEE (reference sequence). Trimming cost V 0 bases and J 4 bases, with 13 bases left between them. The CDR3 is made up of 15 amino acids. The CDR3 DNA sequence: TGTGCCAGCAGCTTGGGGGGGGCGGCGGGCACTGAAGCTTTCTTT. It codes for CASSLGGAAGTEAFF.

The count of this clone is one. This chain connects TRBV12-3 or TRBV12-4 to TRBJ1-2, with D possibly TRBD1 on 5 matching bases. This CDR3 is built from 11 residues. Trimming took 5 bases from V and 8 from J, leaving 9 bases between them. CDR3 nucleotides: TGTGCCAGCAGTCCAGGGAACGGCTACACCTTC. Protein sequence: CASSPGNGYTF.

V and J are TRBV5-1 and TRBJ1-1; D unresolved. The V gene's germline CDR1 is SGHRS and CDR2 YFSETQ. V was trimmed by 0 bases and J by 7 bases, leaving 10 bases between them. The CDR3 is 13 amino acids. As DNA, the CDR3 is TGCGCCAGCAGCTTGGAAGGAATCGGTGAAGCTTTCTTT. It encodes CASSLEGIGEAFF. The whole variable domain, filled in from reference TRBV5-1 and TRBJ1-1, reads KAGVTQTPRYLIKTRGQQVTLSCSPISGHRSVSWYQQTPGQGLQFLFEYFSETQRNKGNFPGRFSGRQFSNSRSEMNVSTLELGDSALYLCASSLEGIGEAFFGQGTRLTVV.

This clone occurred a few times. This chain uses TRBV9 with TRBJ2-5, with TRBD2 matching over 10 bases. The V and J ends lost 6 bases and 5 bases, in that order; junction bases with no gene match: 4. Germline CDR1 and CDR2: SGDLS and YYNGEE. CDR3 length: 13 amino acids. The CDR3 spells CASKSSGSETQYF. The CDR3 nucleotides read TGTGCCAGCAAATCTAGCGGGAGTGAGACCCAGTACTTC.

This clone was seen only once. The chain links TRBV10-3 to TRBJ1-4; D gene uncertain. Trimming cost V 8 bases and J 1 base, with 8 bases left between them. CDR1 is ENHRY and CDR2 is SYGVKD in the germline V gene. The length of the CDR3 is 13 residues. The CDR3 DNA is TGTGCCATCCAAGCGCGAACTAATGAAAAACTGTTTTTT. Its protein product is CAIQARTNEKLFF.

This clone was recorded only once. V and J are TRBV5-1 and TRBJ2-3; the D is unclear. The V gene's germline CDR1 is SGHRS and CDR2 YFSETQ. CDR3 length: 12 amino acids. Trimming removed 3 bases from V and 3 bases from J, with 5 bases in between. The CDR3 DNA is TGCGCCAGCAGCTCCCCAACAGATACGCAGTATTTT. Its translation is CASSSPTDTQYF.